This T cell receptor (beta chain) was observed in a study of shared clonotypes between healthy human individuals. The CDR3 runs 17 residues. Trimming left V 5 bases short and J 1 base short, with 20 bases between. From germline, CDR1 is MDHEN and CDR2 SYDVKM. Study conclusions and caveats: A handful of donors showed sharing of around 5% of naive CD4 clonotypes.

On sorted subsets, replicate PCRs used about 0.2 ug DNA, or some 27,000 T cell genomes. Using immunoSEQ multiplex PCR, the repertoire was profiled, and TCRdb retains in-frame clones only, with some absent. The sample lists 1 million to 1.2 million clones, 77% occurring once. All donors qualified as healthy HIV-negative adults and had experienced no recent acute infections or vaccinations. This clone appeared a few times. Its antigen remains unidentified. Sequenced material: memory CD4+ T cells from PBMCs. The subset is: CD45RA-negative fraction. This chain uses TRBV28 with TRBJ1-1, with D hard to call. The receptor was isolated from a man aged 18 to 30 in good health. Some clones in this sample may be carry-over from other donors' samples. In DNA form, the CDR3 reads TGTGCCAGCAGTCCCACCCTGGGAGGGATCGGGAACACTGAAGCTTTCTTT. Protein: CASSPTLGGIGNTEAFF. The variable domain in full, completed from reference TRBV28 and TRBJ1-1, reads DVKVTQSSRYLVKRTGEKVFLECVQDMDHENMFWYRQDPGLGLRLIYFSYDVKMKEKGDIPEGYSVSREKKERFSLILESASTNQTSMYLCASSPTLGGIGNTEAFFGQGTRLTVV.